The rows below give T cell receptor beta chains drawn from one sample of a study of blood T cell repertoires in COVID-19. Libraries were prepared by immunoSEQ multiplex PCR; TCRdb keeps only in-frame clonotypes and omits some of them. The table includes roughly 250,000 clones, 84% detected once. What was sequenced was peripheral blood. All receptors come from a woman in her thirties or forties who had recovered from COVID-19. Each CDR3 is given with its conserved first and last residue. A D gene is named only where the DNA matches it firmly. Clone sizes are given selectively: once, few, many, or a class where the clone is expanded.

CDR3 DNA	CDR3 protein	V gene	J gene	D gene	clone size
TGTGCCAGTAGTATGAGAACCGCGAACACTGAAGCTTTCTTT	CASSMRTANTEAFF	TRBV19	TRBJ1-1	.	.
TGTGCCAGCAGCCGATTAGAAGAGCGGGGGGTTCCCTACGAGCAGTACTTC	CASSRLEERGVPYEQYF	TRBV4-2	TRBJ2-7	TRBD2	.
TGTGCCAGCAGTTACTCTGGAGGGACCGACAATCAGCCCCAGCATTTT	CASSYSGGTDNQPQHF	TRBV6-5	TRBJ1-5	.	.
TGTGCCTGGAGTGTACAGAGCTACGAGCAGTACTTC	CAWSVQSYEQYF	TRBV30	TRBJ2-7	.	few
TGTGCCAGCAGTAAGGGGGGGGACGAGCAGTACTTC	CASSKGGDEQYF	TRBV6-5	TRBJ2-7	.	.
TGTGCCAGCATCCTTAGACGAGGGAACACTGAAGCTTTCTTT	CASILRRGNTEAFF	TRBV6-5	TRBJ1-1	.	.
TGTGCCAGCAGTAGCGGGGGGGGTCGGGAGACCCAGTACTTC	CASSSGGGRETQYF	TRBV6-2/TRBV6-3	TRBJ2-5	TRBD2	.
TGTGCCAGCAGTTTTCGCAGGGGGGATGGCTACACCTTC	CASSFRRGDGYTF	TRBV6-5	TRBJ1-2	TRBD1	.
TGCGCCAGCAGCCTAGACAGGGTGGGAACTGAAGCTTTCTTT	CASSLDRVGTEAFF	TRBV4-1	TRBJ1-1	TRBD1	.
TGCAGTGCTAGTAGACAGGGAAACTATGGCTACACCTTC	CSASRQGNYGYTF	TRBV20-1	TRBJ1-2	TRBD1	.
TGTGCCACCAGCAGAGATCTGGCAGGGGTTTACAATGAGCAGTTCTTC	CATSRDLAGVYNEQFF	TRBV15	TRBJ2-1	.	.
TGTGCCAGCAGTGAATCCCCCCCCGCAGGGTTCCCCTACAATGAGCAGTTCTTC	CASSESPPAGFPYNEQFF	TRBV2	TRBJ2-1	.	.
TGTGCCAGCAGCCAAGCCTGGACAGTCGACTATGGCTACACCTTC	CASSQAWTVDYGYTF	TRBV3-1/TRBV3-2	TRBJ1-2	.	.
TGTGCCAGCAGTTACTCGGAGACAGGGGGCTTAGATGAGCAGTTCTTC	CASSYSETGGLDEQFF	TRBV6-5	TRBJ2-1	TRBD1	.
TGTGCCAGCAGCCAGAGTCCGGATTCACCCCTCCACTTT	CASSQSPDSPLHF	TRBV4-2	TRBJ1-6	.	once
TGTGCCAGCAGCTTGAGTCCCAGGGGGCCAGATGGCTACACCTTC	CASSLSPRGPDGYTF	TRBV11-2	TRBJ1-2	TRBD1	.
TGCGCCAGCAGCCCCACGGACAGCTCCTACGAGCAGTACTTC	CASSPTDSSYEQYF	TRBV4-1	TRBJ2-7	.	few
TGCGCCAGCAGCTTGGAAACAGGGGGTTACTCTGAAGCTTTCTTT	CASSLETGGYSEAFF	TRBV5-1	TRBJ1-1	TRBD1	.
TGTGCCAGCAGTTTACGTAATCAGCCCCAGCATTTT	CASSLRNQPQHF	TRBV12-3/TRBV12-4	TRBJ1-5	.	.
TGTGCCAGCACCGGGGAGGACAGGCGTTCCTACGAGCAGTACTTC	CASTGEDRRSYEQYF	TRBV2	TRBJ2-7	.	.
TGCGCCAGCAGCTCCCCCGGGACAGGGAAGGTCGGGGAGCTGTTTTTT	CASSSPGTGKVGELFF	TRBV5-1	TRBJ2-2	TRBD1	.
TGCGCCAGCAGAATGGACAGGGAGCAGCCCCAGCATTTT	CASRMDREQPQHF	TRBV5-1	TRBJ1-5	TRBD1	.
TGCGCCAGCAGCCAAGCCCTCTACCCGGACAGGGAAGCTTTCTTT	CASSQALYPDREAFF	TRBV4-1	TRBJ1-1	TRBD1	.
TGCAGCCCTGAGGCGGATCTACGCTACGAGCAGTACTTC	CSPEADLRYEQYF	TRBV29-1	TRBJ2-7	.	.
TGCGCCAGCAGCCCTGGAGCAGGGTCGCTCGAGCAGTACTTC	CASSPGAGSLEQYF	TRBV5-1	TRBJ2-7	.	.
TGTGCCAGCAGCCCACGAGGGACTAGCGGGGGGGGCAGTCCCGCACAGATACCGTGTTTT	CASSPRGTSGGGSPAQIPCF	TRBV7-8	TRBJ2-3	TRBD2	.
TGTGCCAGCAGCCAAGGGGACAGGGCCGGGGCCAACGTCCTGACTTTC	CASSQGDRAGANVLTF	TRBV3-1/TRBV3-2	TRBJ2-6	TRBD1	.
TGTGCCAGCAGCCTTATCACAGATACGCAGTATTTT	CASSLITDTQYF	TRBV6-6	TRBJ2-3	.	few
TGTGCCAGCAGTTACCAGGGTAATAGCAATCAGCCCCAGCATTTT	CASSYQGNSNQPQHF	TRBV6-6	TRBJ1-5	.	.
TGCGCCAGCAGCTCGGGACACCTCTCTGGAAACACCATATATTTT	CASSSGHLSGNTIYF	TRBV5-1	TRBJ1-3	.	few
TGTGCCAGCAGGGCGGAGACAGGGGCTAAGCAGCCCCAGCATTTT	CASRAETGAKQPQHF	TRBV6-5	TRBJ1-5	TRBD1	.
TGTGCCACCAGTGATTTGGTAGCGGGGGACTCCTACAATGAGCAGTTCTTC	CATSDLVAGDSYNEQFF	TRBV24-1	TRBJ2-1	TRBD2	.
TGTGCCAGCAAGCAGGGGCAAAACTATGGCTACACCTTC	CASKQGQNYGYTF	TRBV28	TRBJ1-2	.	once
TGTGCCAGCAGCTTGGAGGGAGGCGGACTAGCGGGGGAGGGCACAGATACGCAGTATTTT	CASSLEGGGLAGEGTDTQYF	TRBV7-3	TRBJ2-3	TRBD2	once
TGTGCCTGGAGTGGGAAGGGGGCGGCCACAGATACGCAGTATTTT	CAWSGKGAATDTQYF	TRBV30	TRBJ2-3	TRBD1	.
TGTGCCAGCAGGCTGACAACCTTGTATGGCTACACCTTC	CASRLTTLYGYTF	TRBV12-3/TRBV12-4	TRBJ1-2	.	.
TGTGCCAGCAGTTTAGGCGGGGGGGGGTCCTACGAGCAGTACTTC	CASSLGGGGSYEQYF	TRBV27	TRBJ2-7	TRBD2	.
TGTGCCAGCAGCGCGGACAGTAACTATGGCTACACCTTC	CASSADSNYGYTF	TRBV7-9	TRBJ1-2	.	few
TGCAGTGCTAGTATCCCGGAGGGCAATCAGCCCCAGCATTTT	CSASIPEGNQPQHF	TRBV20-1	TRBJ1-5	.	once
TGTGCCAGCAGCGTCTCCGGGACAAGCACAGATACGCAGTATTTT	CASSVSGTSTDTQYF	TRBV9	TRBJ2-3	.	.
TGTGCCAGCAGCTTTGAGAGGTCACCCCTCCACTTT	CASSFERSPLHF	TRBV7-9	TRBJ1-6	.	.
TGTGCCAGTTTCAGGGCTTCCAGTAACTATGGCTACACCTTC	CASFRASSNYGYTF	TRBV2	TRBJ1-2	.	once
TGTGCCAGCAGTGATGAGGGTAGAGGCTACACCTTC	CASSDEGRGYTF	TRBV2	TRBJ1-2	.	.
TGTGCCAGCAGTTTGACATATCTATACTATGGCTACACCTTC	CASSLTYLYYGYTF	TRBV28	TRBJ1-2	.	.
TGTGCCAGCAGGGGACAGGGTGACACTGAAGCTTTCTTT	CASRGQGDTEAFF	TRBV18	TRBJ1-1	TRBD1	.
TGTGCCAGTAGTAAGGAACAGGGGTTGAGCAATCAGCCCCAGCATTTT	CASSKEQGLSNQPQHF	TRBV19	TRBJ1-5	TRBD1	.